One and the same sample provided the 14 T cell receptor beta chains below, sequenced in a study of regulatory T cells in long-lasting Graves disease. Stated time point: newly diagnosed GD, antithyroid drugs for less than 3 months. PBMC-extracted RNA yielded the TCR library. To make TCR beta libraries, researchers used iRepertoire HTBI primers and Arm-PCR of CDR3 regions. TCRdb re-derived calls from the multiplex PCR reads in MiXCR, one entry per CDR3 protein. The repertoire holds some 410,000 distinct CDR3 sequences, with roughly 15% as singletons. The sample was also linked to a second study, of T cells in Graves' hyperthyroidism and ophthalmopathy.

Source: peripheral blood mononuclear cells (PBMCs), taken at new diagnosis, from a patient treated with antithyroid drugs. The receptors were gathered from a woman aged 25-40 years with Graves disease.

This clonotype was recorded a few times. Written as DNA, the CDR3 is TGTGCCAGCAGTGATGAGGGGATCTACGAGCAGTACTTC. Protein product: CASSDEGIYEQYF. This rearrangement joins TRBV25-1 to TRBJ2-7, with D perhaps being TRBD1 or TRBD2 (5 bases each). Per the germline V gene, CDR1 is MGHDK and CDR2 is SYGVNS. Trimming took 3 bases from V and 3 from J, leaving 9 bases between them. This CDR3 contains 13 residues.

This clonotype was detected ten times or more. The CDR3 DNA reads as TGTGCCAGCAGCCAAGGGGCTAGCGGAGAGACCCAGTACTTC. Encoded protein: CASSQGASGETQYF. V usage is TRBV3-1 and J usage is TRBJ2-5; TRBD2 matches 7 bases. Germline CDR1 reads LGHDT; CDR2 reads YNNKEL (reference sequence). Trimming cost V 1 base and J 4 bases; bases outside gene matches: 3. The CDR3 length is 14 residues.

With respect to this clonotype: One base separates it from a far larger clone, so it is likely a read error. The final CDR3 position lacks the conserved phenylalanine or tryptophan, pointing to a likely read error. The chain joins TRBV28 to TRBJ2-5; either TRBD1 or TRBD2 may supply D (6 bases each). TRBJ2-1 explains the end of the DNA better; the J call may be wrong. Germline CDR1 reads MDHEN; CDR2 reads SYDVKM. The CDR3 is 17 residues long. DNA of the CDR3: TGTGCCAGCAGTTTAGTGATCACGGGGGCCACCTACAATGAGCAGTTCTCC. It codes for CASSLVITGATYNEQFS.

This clonotype has just a few counts. The CDR3 DNA reads as TGTGCCAGCAGGGGCAACTGGGGCGCGATGTATGGCTACACCTTC. Translation gives CASRGNWGAMYGYTF. The chain carries TRBV27 and TRBJ1-2, with D possibly matching TRBD1 (5 bases). CDR3 length equals 15 residues. V shed 6 bases and J shed 5 bases, with 19 bases lying between them. Germline V gene sequence: CDR1 MNHEY, CDR2 SMNVEV (reference sequence).

The chain combines TRBV19 with TRBJ2-4, with TRBD1 matching over 8 bases. Per the germline V gene, CDR1 is LNHDA and CDR2 is SQIVND (reference sequence). Trimming at V came to 5 bases and at J to 2 bases, leaving 5 bases not matched to a gene. The CDR3 contains 15 residues. DNA of the CDR3: TGTGCCAGTAGTCTGGACAGGGATTCCAAAAACATTCAGTACTTC. This codes for CASSLDRDSKNIQYF. The complete variable domain, with remaining parts taken from reference TRBV19 and TRBJ2-4, reads DGGITQSPKYLFRKEGQNVTLSCEQNLNHDAMYWYRQDPGQGLRLIYYSQIVNDFQKGDIAEGYSVSREKKESFPLTVTSAQKNPTAFYLCASSLDRDSKNIQYFGAGTRLSVL.

This clonotype has a count of ten or more. The CDR3 sequence is CASSLALQGSQYF. Written as DNA, the CDR3 is TGCGCCAGCAGCTTGGCACTTCAGGGTTCGCAGTATTTT. V gene TRBV5-1 combines with J gene TRBJ2-3; TRBD1 might be the D (5 bases). The ends were cut back, 0 bases at V and 10 bases at J, with 12 bases in the middle. CDR3 size: 13 residues. Germline V gene sequence: CDR1 SGHRS, CDR2 YFSETQ.

The rearrangement joins TRBV12-3 or TRBV12-4 to TRBJ2-2; no firm D call. This CDR3 has 13 residues. The ends were cut back, 5 bases at V and 4 bases at J, with 8 bases in the middle. The CDR3 loop reads CASSPKVTGELFF. The DNA for the CDR3 is TGTGCCAGCAGTCCCAAGGTCACCGGGGAGCTGTTTTTT.

This clonotype has a handful of counts. The chain couples TRBV10-3 to TRBJ2-5; no reliable D call. With 11 bases removed from V and 7 bases from J, the gap between germline ends came to 23 bases. In germline, CDR1 is ENHRY, CDR2 SYGVKD. This CDR3 spans 14 amino acids. The CDR3 reads CASEESMSRMTQYF. Written as DNA, the CDR3 is TGTGCCTCAGAGGAATCGATGTCAAGAATGACCCAGTACTTC.

This clonotype was observed many times. This rearrangement joins TRBV18 to TRBJ2-7; possibly TRBD2 for D (6 bases). This CDR3 has 15 amino acids. V was trimmed by 5 bases and J by 3 bases, leaving 17 bases between them. Germline CDR1 KGHSH, CDR2 LQKENI. The CDR3 nucleotides are TGTGCCAGCTCATCGCGACTAGGGGTAGGCTACGAGCAGTACTTC. Its protein product is CASSSRLGVGYEQYF.

This clonotype was seen a handful of times. J is TRBJ2-6 and V is TRBV24-1; 7 bases agree with TRBD1. V was pared by 4 bases and J by 2 bases, with 4 bases of the junction left unmatched. The CDR3 sequence is 16 residues long. Germline V CDR1 and CDR2: KGHDR, SFDVKD. CDR3 DNA sequence: TGTGCCACCAGTGAATACAGGGGCCCTGGGGCCAACGTCCTGACTTTC. Protein product: CATSEYRGPGANVLTF.

The table lists this clonotype with many counts. V and J are TRBV28 and TRBJ1-2; a possible D gene is TRBD1 (6 bases). Trimming removed 1 base at V and 11 bases at J, with 17 bases between. The CDR3 is 14 residues long. Germline V CDR1 and CDR2: MDHEN, SYDVKM. The CDR3: CASSLSRDISGYTF. DNA of the CDR3: TGTGCCAGCAGTTTATCAAGGGACATTTCAGGGTACACCTTC.

This clonotype has ten or more counts. V is TRBV28 and J is TRBJ1-4; weak D call: TRBD1 (6 bases). Per germline, CDR1 MDHEN and CDR2 SYDVKM. This CDR3 contains 14 residues. Trimming stripped 5 bases from V and 4 bases from J, with 11 bases between. Here the CDR3 DNA reads TGTGCCAGCAGTCCCCGACAGGATAATGAAAAACTGTTTTTT. Translation: CASSPRQDNEKLFF.

V is TRBV9 and J is TRBJ2-7; 9 nucleotides agree with TRBD1. The germline V gene encodes CDR1 SGDLS and CDR2 YYNGEE. The CDR3 loop spans 14 amino acids. With 0 bases clipped from V and 6 bases from J, the junction kept 4 bases outside the gene matches. The CDR3 sequence: CASSVGDRVGEQYF. As DNA, the CDR3 is TGTGCCAGCAGCGTAGGGGACAGGGTGGGCGAGCAGTACTTC.

J is TRBJ2-4 and V is TRBV5-1, with TRBD1 as a possible D gene (8 bases). With 7 bases removed from V and 11 bases from J, the gap between germline ends came to 22 bases. In germline, CDR1 is SGHRS, CDR2 YFSETQ. The CDR3 has 14 amino acids. The CDR3 is CASARTGRVQVQYF. The DNA for the CDR3 is TGCGCCAGCGCTCGGACAGGGAGGGTACAAGTTCAGTACTTC.